The rows below give T cell receptor beta chains drawn from one sample of a study of CD8+ T cells in alopecia areata. Repertoires were generated with immunoSEQ multiplex PCR, while TCRdb's copy carries only in-frame clones and drops some. The sample carries about 99,000 clones, about nine tenths recorded once. The sequences come from CD8+ T cells sorted from blood, collected between weeks 30 and 35, from a patient treated with tofacitinib. The receptor source for this set is a human donor with alopecia areata. Both conserved end residues are part of each CDR3. The D gene is left open where the match is weak. Size is omitted from some rows. Given values are once, few, many or a class for expanded clones.

14	TRBV2	NA	TRBJ1-4	once	TGTGCCAGCAGTGACAGTGCAACTAATGAAAAACTGTTTTTT	CASSDSATNEKLFF
17	TRBV5-1	TRBD1	TRBJ1-2	NA	TGCGCCAGCAGTTCCCTTGGACAGGACCCTTCCCACTATGGCTACACCTTC	CASSSLGQDPSHYGYTF
14	TRBV18	NA	TRBJ2-7	once	TGTGCCAGCTCACCAACAGGGGAGGCGTACGAGCAGTACTTC	CASSPTGEAYEQYF
15	TRBV29-1	NA	TRBJ2-2	NA	TGCAGCGTTGAAATGGGGCACATTAACACCGGGGAGCTGTTTTTT	CSVEMGHINTGELFF
15	TRBV29-1	NA	TRBJ2-7	few	TGCAGCGTTGTTCTCGCGGGCAGGGACACCTACGAGCAGTACTTC	CSVVLAGRDTYEQYF
14	TRBV25-1	NA	TRBJ2-7	NA	TGTGCCAGCAGTGAATCGGGCCTTTCCTACGAGCAGTACTTC	CASSESGLSYEQYF
14	TRBV29-1	NA	TRBJ1-3	NA	TGCAGCGTTGAACGCAGGACAACCGGAAACACCATATATTTT	CSVERRTTGNTIYF
14	TRBV19	TRBD1	TRBJ2-7	NA	TGTGCCAGTAGTATTGGGGGACAGCTGCGCGAGCAGTACTTC	CASSIGGQLREQYF
13	TRBV29-1	NA	TRBJ2-2	NA	TGCAGCGTCGCCGGGATCTTCACCGGGGAGCTGTTTTTT	CSVAGIFTGELFF
16	TRBV11-2	NA	TRBJ2-7	NA	TGTGCCAGCAGCTTACCTGGCCGAGGGCCCCCCTACGAGCAGTACTTC	CASSLPGRGPPYEQYF
13	TRBV29-1	NA	TRBJ2-7	few	TGCAGCGTGGGACAGCGGGCATCTACGAGGGCGTACTTC	CSVGQRASTRAYF
16	TRBV9	NA	TRBJ2-2	few	TGTGCCAGCAGCGTTTGGGCCTCGGCGAACACCGGGGAGCTGTTTTTT	CASSVWASANTGELFF
15	TRBV5-4	NA	TRBJ2-3	NA	TGTGCCAGCAGCTTGGAAGGTGAAGGGAGGGATACGCAGTATTTT	CASSLEGEGRDTQYF
11	TRBV29-1	NA	TRBJ1-2	NA	TGCAGCGGGAGGACTCGCTATGGCTACACCTTC	CSGRTRYGYTF
15	TRBV5-1	NA	TRBJ2-1	once	TGCGCCAGCAGCCTAGGGGAATTCGCTTACAATGAGCAGTTCTTC	CASSLGEFAYNEQFF
13	TRBV29-1	TRBD1	TRBJ2-3	NA	TGCAGCGTGAGAGACAGGGAGTCTGGTACGCAGTATTTT	CSVRDRESGTQYF
14	TRBV5-1	TRBD1	TRBJ2-1	few	TGCGCCAGCAGCGAGGGGACAGGGGGCGATGAGCAGTTCTTC	CASSEGTGGDEQFF
15	TRBV7-8	NA	TRBJ2-1	NA	TGTGCCAGCAGCTTAGCGGACAATTGGGTGAATGAGCAGTTCTTC	CASSLADNWVNEQFF
17	TRBV5-1	TRBD1	TRBJ1-2	NA	TGCGCCAGCAGCCCCCGGGACAGGGGTCCTCCTTACTATGGCTACACCTTC	CASSPRDRGPPYYGYTF
15	TRBV10-3	TRBD1	TRBJ2-1	NA	TGTGCCACCCTGGACAGGGGTGGTCTCGGCAATGAGCAGTTCTTC	CATLDRGGLGNEQFF
17	TRBV25-1	TRBD2	TRBJ2-1	NA	TGTGCCAGCAGCCTCCCCGGACTAGAATCGGGGACGGGAACGGAGTTCTTC	CASSLPGLESGTGTEFF
15	TRBV5-6	TRBD1	TRBJ2-7	NA	TGTGCCAGCAGCTGGACAGGGGGCAATTCCTACGAGCAGTACTTC	CASSWTGGNSYEQYF
15	TRBV21-1	NA	TRBJ2-7	NA	TGTGCCAGCCCGCTGCGGGGTCAGCGACCCTACGAGCAGTACTTC	CASPLRGQRPYEQYF
15	TRBV6-1	NA	TRBJ2-2	NA	TGTGCCAGCAGTGAAGGTGCCTGGGGGACCGGGGAGCTGTTTTTT	CASSEGAWGTGELFF
13	TRBV29-1	TRBD1	TRBJ1-2	NA	TGCAGCGTTGAAACTTCAGGGGGCTATGGCTACACCTTC	CSVETSGGYGYTF
14	TRBV4-1	TRBD1	TRBJ2-2	once	TGCGCCAGCAGCCAAGGCAGGGGGTTCGGGGAGCTGTTTTTT	CASSQGRGFGELFF
15	TRBV10-2	NA	TRBJ2-7	NA	TGCGCCAGCAGTGACCCCCAGGGGCCGTCCTACGAGCAGTACTTC	CASSDPQGPSYEQYF
13	TRBV9	NA	TRBJ1-2	NA	TGTGCCAGCAGGGACGGTGGGACTTATGGCTACACCTTC	CASRDGGTYGYTF
15	TRBV28	NA	TRBJ1-1	NA	TGTGCCAGCAGTGGCCTGACAGAAGTTAACACTGAAGCTTTCTTT	CASSGLTEVNTEAFF
16	TRBV9	TRBD2	TRBJ2-1	NA	TGTGCCAGCAGCGTAAGTTGGGGACTAGCTTACAATGAGCAGTTCTTC	CASSVSWGLAYNEQFF
13	TRBV29-1	TRBD2	TRBJ2-7	NA	TGCAGCGTTGAACTAGCGGGGTACTACGAGCAGTACTTC	CSVELAGYYEQYF
17	TRBV5-4	TRBD1	TRBJ2-1	NA	TGTGCCAGCAGCCCACAGGGGGAAGTCGGGTCCTACAATGAGCAGTTCTTC	CASSPQGEVGSYNEQFF
13	TRBV14	NA	TRBJ1-1	NA	TGTGCCAGCAGCAACGGGCGGTCCACTGAAGCTTTCTTT	CASSNGRSTEAFF
17	TRBV27	TRBD1	TRBJ2-4	NA	TGTGCCAGCAGTCGAGGGACAGAAAAGCTAGCCAAAAACATTCAGTACTTC	CASSRGTEKLAKNIQYF
14	TRBV29-1	TRBD2	TRBJ2-1	NA	TGCAGCGTCTCAAGCGGGGGGCCCTTGGATGAGCAGTTCTTC	CSVSSGGPLDEQFF
17	TRBV19	TRBD1	TRBJ2-1	NA	TGTGCCAGTAGTATAGATTCGGGGACAGGCTCCTACAATGAGCAGTTCTTC	CASSIDSGTGSYNEQFF
12	TRBV10-2	NA	TRBJ2-2	NA	TGCGCCAGCAGGCCGGGAGCCGGGGAGCTGTTTTTT	CASRPGAGELFF
12	TRBV29-1	TRBD1	TRBJ1-1	NA	TGCAGCGTGGGGGACAGTGGGACTGAAGCTTTCTTT	CSVGDSGTEAFF
14	TRBV2	TRBD2	TRBJ2-7	NA	TGTGCCAGCAGTGAACTAGCGGGAGAATACGAGCAGTACTTC	CASSELAGEYEQYF
13	TRBV6-5	NA	TRBJ2-7	NA	TGTGCCAGCAGCGGAAGACCCCCCTACGAGCAGTACTTC	CASSGRPPYEQYF
16	TRBV5-1	TRBD1	TRBJ2-3	once	TGCGCCAGCAGCTTGTCCGGGACAGGGAGCACAGATACGCAGTATTTT	CASSLSGTGSTDTQYF
15	TRBV29-1	NA	TRBJ2-7	NA	TGCAGCGTTGAAGACCCGCGGGACACCTCCTACGAGCAGTACTTC	CSVEDPRDTSYEQYF
13	TRBV28	NA	TRBJ2-3	NA	TGTGCCAGCAGTTTATCCCTTAGTTATCCGCAGTATTTT	CASSLSLSYPQYF
13	TRBV9	NA	TRBJ2-7	NA	TGTGCCAGCAGCGTGACGGACGCCTACGAGCAGTACTTC	CASSVTDAYEQYF
19	TRBV5-1	NA	TRBJ2-6	NA	TGCGCCAGCAGCTTATCGCCTGGACGTACCCTTTCTGGGGCCAACGTCCTGACTTTC	CASSLSPGRTLSGANVLTF
15	TRBV27	TRBD1	TRBJ2-3	NA	TGTGCCAGCAGTTTCGGACAGGGCGGCACAGATACGCAGTATTTT	CASSFGQGGTDTQYF
19	TRBV6-1	TRBD2	TRBJ2-3	NA	TGTGCCAGCAGTGAGGTTTCGGCGGGAGGGGGAGTAAAAACAGATACGCAGTATTTT	CASSEVSAGGGVKTDTQYF
14	TRBV6-5	NA	TRBJ2-1	NA	TGTGCCAGCAGTTACGATGGAGGCGGTGATGAGCAGTTCTTC	CASSYDGGGDEQFF